Reported below is one T cell receptor (beta chain). Its specificity is not known. Sequencing libraries made from TCR beta cDNA carried unique molecular identifiers. Researchers reported a few hundred thousand cDNA molecules coming from 1 to 10 million T cells. TCRdb reprocessed the PCR reads via MiXCR and lists one record per CDR3 protein. The sample has about 820,000 distinct CDR3 sequences, approximately 53% seen once. The record originates from a study of post-analysis software for immune sequencing data. Study as a whole: Progressive-relapsing, secondary progressive and relapsing-remitting multiple sclerosis were among the disease courses included. General study results and limits: There were roughly 5 TRBV segments more frequent in patients than controls, and TRBV5-6, TRBV5-1 and TRBV20-1 were among them. Compared with controls, patients showed significantly lower normalized Chao1 diversity.

V dropped 3 bases and J dropped 5 bases, with 7 bases sitting between them. The CDR3 extends over 12 amino acids. Germline lookup yields CDR1 MGHDK and CDR2 SYGVNS. The specimen was blood. This receptor was identified in a girl under 18 with multiple sclerosis. The gene calls are TRBV25-1 and TRBJ1-2; D unclear. The CDR3 bases are TGTGCCAGCAGTGATGGTATTTATGGCTACACCTTC. Its translation is CASSDGIYGYTF.